This T cell receptor beta chain was sequenced in a study of radiation and T cells in renal cell carcinoma. Findings and caveats of the study: Without pretreatment biopsies, baseline tumor clonotype presence was undetermined. In blood, top tumor clones expanded by 2 weeks, shrinking by 4.

Details on this clone: The target antigen is unknown.

CDR1 and CDR2 from the germline V gene are SGHRS and YFSETQ. Trimming cost V 1 base and J 0 bases, with 16 bases left between them. This CDR3 spans 18 amino acids. Stated time point: blood 4 weeks post-SBRT, at nephrectomy. Treatment defined: 15 Gy SBRT to primary tumor, nephrectomy 4 weeks later. Profiling relied on immunoSEQ multiplex PCR, and the TCRdb table lists in-frame clones only, not all of them. The sample consists of roughly 160,000 clones, approximately 90% of them appearing once. This clonotype was sampled from a woman aged 50 to 65 with renal cell carcinoma. Sequenced material: blood, taken from a patient whose treatment included radiotherapy and nephrectomy. The V call is TRBV5-1, the J call TRBJ1-4; D perhaps matches TRBD1 (5 bases). The CDR3 DNA sequence: TGCGCCAGCAGCTTGTTCATGAACAGGTTTGCAACTAATGAAAAACTGTTTTTT. The encoded protein is CASSLFMNRFATNEKLFF.